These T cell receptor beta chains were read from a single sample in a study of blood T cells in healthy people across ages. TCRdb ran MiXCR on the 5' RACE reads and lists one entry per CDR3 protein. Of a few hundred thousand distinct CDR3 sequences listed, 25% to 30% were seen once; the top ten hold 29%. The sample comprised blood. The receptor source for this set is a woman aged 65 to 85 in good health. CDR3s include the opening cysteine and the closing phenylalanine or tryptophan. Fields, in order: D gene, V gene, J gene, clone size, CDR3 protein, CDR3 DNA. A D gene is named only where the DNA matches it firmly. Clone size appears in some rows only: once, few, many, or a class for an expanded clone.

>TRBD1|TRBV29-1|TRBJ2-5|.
CSVVGTGGDLETQYF
TGCAGCGTTGTTGGGACAGGGGGCGATTTGGAGACCCAGTACTTC
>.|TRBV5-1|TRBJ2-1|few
CASSPPVYGGRNEQFF
TGCGCCAGCAGCCCCCCCGTGTACGGCGGCCGGAATGAGCAGTTCTTC
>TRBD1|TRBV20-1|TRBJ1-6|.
CSARDRRTGLNSPLHF
TGCAGTGCTAGAGATCGTAGGACAGGGCTTAATTCACCCCTCCACTTT
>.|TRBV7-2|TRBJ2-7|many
CASSLGLRDEQYF
TGTGCCAGCAGCTTGGGACTTCGAGACGAGCAGTACTTC
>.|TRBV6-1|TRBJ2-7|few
CASSEWKGRPDYEQYF
TGTGCCAGCAGTGAATGGAAGGGGCGCCCGGATTACGAGCAGTACTTC
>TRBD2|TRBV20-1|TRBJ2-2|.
CSARDLVASGDIGELFF
TGCAGTGCTAGAGATCTTGTGGCTAGCGGGGACATCGGGGAGCTGTTTTTT
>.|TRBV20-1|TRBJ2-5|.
CSVGQKPQETQYF
TGCAGTGTTGGGCAAAAACCCCAAGAGACCCAGTACTTC
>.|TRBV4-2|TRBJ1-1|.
CASSQDVGQGAFF
TGTGCCAGCAGCCAAGACGTGGGGCAGGGCGCTTTCTTT
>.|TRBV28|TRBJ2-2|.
CAGGELSTGELFF
TGTGCCGGAGGAGAGCTCTCCACCGGGGAGCTGTTTTTT
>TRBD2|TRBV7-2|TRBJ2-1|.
CASSLLAGGTNEQFF
TGTGCCAGCAGCTTACTAGCGGGAGGGACCAATGAGCAGTTCTTC
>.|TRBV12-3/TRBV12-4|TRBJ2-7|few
CASSLGGTIRSYEQYF
TGTGCCAGCAGTCTTGGCGGGACAATCCGCTCCTACGAGCAGTACTTC
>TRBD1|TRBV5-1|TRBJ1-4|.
CASSLRSRGAGEKLFF
TGCGCCAGCAGCTTGAGGTCCAGGGGGGCCGGTGAAAAACTGTTTTTT
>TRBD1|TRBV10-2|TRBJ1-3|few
CASSPGGGSGNTIYF
TGCGCCAGCAGTCCAGGGGGCGGCTCTGGAAACACCATATATTTT
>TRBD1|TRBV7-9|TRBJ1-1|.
CASSLHGRGQSITEAFF
TGTGCCAGCAGCTTACATGGCAGGGGGCAAAGTATCACTGAAGCTTTCTTT
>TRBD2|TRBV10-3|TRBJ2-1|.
CAISVRTSWNEQFF
TGTGCCATCAGTGTCAGGACTAGTTGGAATGAGCAGTTCTTC
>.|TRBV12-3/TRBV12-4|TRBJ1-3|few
CASSENPPGFSGNTIYF
TGTGCCAGCAGTGAGAATCCCCCGGGGTTTTCTGGAAACACCATATATTTT
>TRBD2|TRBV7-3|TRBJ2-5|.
CASSPRVGEGKFF
TGTGCCAGCAGCCCCAGGGTGGGGGAGGGCAAGTTCTTC
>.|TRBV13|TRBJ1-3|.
CASSLGAVLTSGNTIYF
TGTGCCAGCAGCTTAGGGGCAGTCTTAACCTCTGGAAACACCATATATTTT
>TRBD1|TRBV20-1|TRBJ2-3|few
CSALPGQGSTDTQYF
TGCAGTGCCCTCCCGGGACAGGGGTCCACAGATACGCAGTATTTT
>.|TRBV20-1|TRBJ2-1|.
CSARVGGFNEQFF
TGCAGTGCTAGAGTAGGGGGGTTCAATGAGCAGTTCTTC
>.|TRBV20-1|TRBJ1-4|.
CSARGPSGNEKLFF
TGCAGTGCTAGGGGACCGTCGGGGAATGAAAAACTGTTTTTT
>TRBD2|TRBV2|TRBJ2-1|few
CASRPTSGDNEQFF
TGTGCCAGCAGGCCGACTAGCGGTGACAATGAGCAGTTCTTC
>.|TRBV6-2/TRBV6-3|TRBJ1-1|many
CASSLPLKNTEAFF
TGTGCCAGCAGTCTCCCTCTTAAGAACACTGAAGCTTTCTTT
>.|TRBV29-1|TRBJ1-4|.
CSVELPGQGGEKLFF
TGCAGCGTTGAATTGCCTGGGCAGGGTGGTGAAAAACTGTTTTTT
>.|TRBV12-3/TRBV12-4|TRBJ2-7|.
CASSRQDGHSYEQYF
TGTGCCAGCAGCCGTCAGGACGGACACTCCTACGAGCAGTACTTC
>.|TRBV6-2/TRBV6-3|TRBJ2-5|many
CASTSQETQYF
TGTGCCAGCACCTCACAAGAGACCCAGTACTTC
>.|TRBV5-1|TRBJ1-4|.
CASSSQGGGEKLFF
TGCGCCAGCAGCTCACAGGGCGGAGGTGAAAAACTGTTTTTT